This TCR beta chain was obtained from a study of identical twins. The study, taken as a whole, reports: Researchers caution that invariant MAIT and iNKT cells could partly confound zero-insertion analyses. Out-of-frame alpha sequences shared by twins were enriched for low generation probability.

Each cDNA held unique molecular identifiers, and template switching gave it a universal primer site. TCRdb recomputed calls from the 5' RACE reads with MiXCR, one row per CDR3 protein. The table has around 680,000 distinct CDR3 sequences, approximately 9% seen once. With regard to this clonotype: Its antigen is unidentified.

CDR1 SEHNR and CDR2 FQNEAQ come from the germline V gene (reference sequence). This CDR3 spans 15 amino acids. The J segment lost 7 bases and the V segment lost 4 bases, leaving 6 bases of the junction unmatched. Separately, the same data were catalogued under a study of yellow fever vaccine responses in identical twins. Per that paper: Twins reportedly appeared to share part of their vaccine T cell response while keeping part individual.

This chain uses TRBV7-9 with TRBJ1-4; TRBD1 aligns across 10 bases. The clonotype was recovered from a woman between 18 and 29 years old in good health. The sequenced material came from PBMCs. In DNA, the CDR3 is TGTGCCAGCAGCTCTCCGGGACAGGGGAGTGAAAAACTGTTTTTT. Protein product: CASSSPGQGSEKLFF.